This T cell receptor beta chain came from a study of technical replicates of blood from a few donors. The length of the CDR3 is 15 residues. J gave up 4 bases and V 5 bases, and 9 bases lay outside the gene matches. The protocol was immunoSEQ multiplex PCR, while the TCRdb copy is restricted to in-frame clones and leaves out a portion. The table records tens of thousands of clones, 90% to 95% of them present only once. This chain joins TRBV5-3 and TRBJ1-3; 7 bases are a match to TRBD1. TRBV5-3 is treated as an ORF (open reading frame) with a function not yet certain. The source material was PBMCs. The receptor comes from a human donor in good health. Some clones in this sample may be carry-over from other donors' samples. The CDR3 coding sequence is TGTGCCAGAAGATTTAACAGGGGTAGGGGAAACACCATATATTTT. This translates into CARRFNRGRGNTIYF.